This T cell receptor beta chain came from a study of blood T cell repertoires in COVID-19. Whole-study context: Specimens from acute and convalescent COVID-19 originated in the United States, Italy and Spain. T cells, B-cell-depleted T cells, or PBMCs provided the cDNA or gDNA that served as material.

In the authors' methods: Using reference gene primer amplification, nucleated cell counts were estimated. The protocol was immunoSEQ multiplex PCR, while the TCRdb copy is restricted to in-frame clones and leaves out a portion. V and J calls and clone size follow that table, whereas D and trimming were derived from the DNA. Of 180,000 or so clones listed, around 83% were seen once; the top ten hold around 7.8%. V lost 2 bases, J lost 2 bases, and 6 bases lay in between. The CDR3 contains 13 residues. The germline V gene encodes CDR1 SGHTA and CDR2 FQGTGA. The clonotype comes from an older woman with acute or convalescent COVID-19. The sample consisted of peripheral blood. V usage is TRBV7-3 and J usage is TRBJ2-5; possible D gene TRBD1, 6 bases. This chain's CDR3 is CASSLGQQETQYF. For the CDR3, the DNA is TGTGCCAGCAGCTTAGGACAGCAAGAGACCCAGTACTTC.